The 10 T cell receptor beta chains below were found in one sample sequenced in a study of T cell responses to AZD1222 COVID-19 vaccine. Here immunoSEQ multiplex PCR was the method, and the copy in TCRdb shows in-frame clones only, minus some. In the table there are about 180,000 clones, roughly 92% of which are singletons. The specimen was peripheral blood, collected 28 days after the second AZD1222 dose. The receptors stem from an adult who received the AZD1222 COVID-19 vaccine.

The rearrangement uses TRBV24-1 and TRBJ2-1; D might be TRBD2 (6 bases). CDR3 length: 16 residues. Per germline, CDR1 KGHDR and CDR2 SFDVKD. With 1 base removed from V and 9 bases from J, the gap between germline ends came to 18 bases. This CDR3 reads CATSDFRGTGVGEQFF. For the CDR3, the DNA is TGTGCCACCAGTGATTTTCGCGGGACGGGTGTTGGTGAGCAGTTCTTC.

V is TRBV6-5 and J is TRBJ1-2, with TRBD1 as a possible D gene (6 bases). The CDR3 length is 13 residues. V dropped 5 bases and J dropped 6 bases, with 13 bases sitting between them. Germline-derived CDR1 and CDR2 are MNHEY and SVGAGI. The CDR3: CASSQPGAHGYTF. CDR3 nucleotides: TGTGCCAGCAGTCAACCAGGGGCGCATGGCTACACCTTC.

The V and J genes are TRBV6-5 and TRBJ1-1, with D perhaps matching TRBD1 (5 bases). This CDR3 is built from 15 residues. From germline, CDR1 is MNHEY and CDR2 SVGAGI. The ends were cut back, 6 bases at V and 1 base at J, with 15 bases in the middle. The CDR3 sequence is CASSPRPGGNTEAFF. The CDR3 coding sequence is TGTGCCAGCAGCCCCCGTCCGGGGGGGAACACTGAAGCTTTCTTT.

The rearrangement uses TRBV5-1 and TRBJ2-1; TRBD1 matches at 9 bases. Germline CDR1 is SGHRS and CDR2 is YFSETQ. V shed 4 bases, J shed 6 bases, and the junction held 14 bases outside the gene matches. The CDR3 covers 17 residues. CDR3 coding DNA: TGCGCCAGCAGCGACCCAACGCCGGGACAGGGCCTCAATGAGCAGTTCTTC. Protein: CASSDPTPGQGLNEQFF.

The chain has TRBV9 and TRBJ1-5, with D possibly matching TRBD1 (5 bases). The germline V gene has CDR1 SGDLS and CDR2 YYNGEE. The CDR3 totals 15 residues. The V end was cut by 4 bases, the J end by 2 bases, with 13 bases between. CDR3 amino acids: CASSSNGQGNQPQHF. CDR3 DNA: TGTGCCAGCAGCTCAAACGGACAAGGCAATCAGCCCCAGCATTTT.

To note about this clone: Other DNA sequences within the sample encode an identical CDR3. The CDR3 DNA sequence: TGTGCCAGTAGTATAACCGGGAGCAATCAGCCCCAGCATTTT. Its translation: CASSITGSNQPQHF. The chain employs TRBV19 and TRBJ1-5; D unclear. The V end was cut by 2 bases, the J end by 1 base, with 6 bases between. The CDR3 extends over 14 amino acids. Germline V gene sequence: CDR1 LNHDA, CDR2 SQIVND (reference sequence).

V usage is TRBV5-1 and J usage is TRBJ1-1, with D tentatively TRBD1 (5 bases). CDR3 length equals 14 residues. Germline-derived CDR1 and CDR2 are SGHRS and YFSETQ. V dropped 4 bases and J dropped 10 bases, with 20 bases sitting between them. In DNA form, the CDR3 reads TGCGCCAGCAGCCCCTTCCTCTCGGGGGAGGGAGCTTTCTTT. Encoded protein: CASSPFLSGEGAFF.

The chain recombines TRBV10-3 with TRBJ2-3; no clear D. Deletions cut 8 bases from V and 0 bases from J, with 9 bases between. The length of the CDR3 is 13 residues. In germline, CDR1 is ENHRY, CDR2 SYGVKD. The CDR3 spells CAIGDESTDTQYF. The CDR3 DNA is TGTGCCATCGGAGATGAAAGCACAGATACGCAGTATTTT.

This chain uses TRBV18 with TRBJ1-5, with D maybe TRBD1 (6 bases). The V end lost 3 bases, the J end lost 1 base, and 16 bases lay between the germline ends. The CDR3 is 17 amino acids. Per the germline V gene, CDR1 is KGHSH and CDR2 is LQKENI. This chain's CDR3 is CASSPAGTSGSNQPQHF. In DNA, the CDR3 is TGTGCCAGCTCACCCGCCGGGACATCGGGCAGCAATCAGCCCCAGCATTTT.

V gene TRBV19 combines with J gene TRBJ1-2; no definite D call. The CDR3 runs to 14 residues. CDR1 and CDR2 from the germline V gene are LNHDA and SQIVND (reference sequence). The V gene lost 3 bases and the J gene lost 3 bases, with 11 bases spanning the gap. The CDR3 nucleotides are TGTGCCAGTAGTATCGACGGAGGCGACTATGGCTACACCTTC. This translates into CASSIDGGDYGYTF. The full variable domain, its missing parts supplied by reference TRBV19 and TRBJ1-2, is DGGITQSPKYLFRKEGQNVTLSCEQNLNHDAMYWYRQDPGQGLRLIYYSQIVNDFQKGDIAEGYSVSREKKESFPLTVTSAQKNPTAFYLCASSIDGGDYGYTFGSGTRLTVV.